The 15 T cell receptor beta chains in this list originate from one sample, sequenced in a study of T cells in localized non-small cell lung cancer. The method was immunoSEQ multiplex PCR; TCRdb's version includes in-frame clones alone and lacks a portion of them. The table records about 45,000 clones, approximately 80% of them present only once. Sequences were derived from peripheral blood mononuclear cells, sampled before any cancer treatment. The receptors were sampled from a man between 40 and 69 years old with stage III lung adenocarcinoma.

The V gene is TRBV2, the J gene TRBJ2-7; D is perhaps TRBD1 (5 bases). From germline, CDR1 is SNHLY and CDR2 FYNNEI. Trimming took 2 bases from V and 3 from J, leaving 11 bases between them. The CDR3 totals 14 residues. DNA of the CDR3: TGTGCCAGCAGTGAACGACAGAACTTCTACGAGCAGTACTTC. This translates into CASSERQNFYEQYF.

The genes are TRBV2 and TRBJ2-3, with TRBD2 as a possible D gene (5 bases). The germline CDR1 and CDR2 sequences are SNHLY and FYNNEI. V was pared by 1 base and J by 2 bases, with 7 bases between. CDR3 length: 14 amino acids. The CDR3 nucleotides are TGTGCCAGCAGTGAAGGGGGAGCCACAGATACGCAGTATTTT. This encodes CASSEGGATDTQYF.

This clone has just a few counts. The rearrangement joins TRBV6-1 to TRBJ1-1; TRBD1 aligns across 12 bases. The CDR3 spans 15 residues. Germline V gene data show CDR1 as MNHNS and CDR2 as SASEGT. V lost 7 bases, J lost 1 base, and 4 bases stayed unmatched. The CDR3 is CASKGQGAPNTEAFF. The CDR3 DNA reads TGTGCCAGCAAGGGACAGGGGGCGCCGAACACTGAAGCTTTCTTT.

This sequence joins TRBV10-3 and TRBJ2-3, with D perhaps TRBD1 (5 bases). The germline V gene encodes CDR1 ENHRY and CDR2 SYGVKD. This CDR3 has 17 amino acids. V lost 6 bases, J lost 2 bases, and 21 bases lay in between. The CDR3 DNA follows: TGTGCCATCAGGAACTCCACAGGAGCAGACAACACAGATACGCAGTATTTT. It codes for CAIRNSTGADNTDTQYF.

This chain uses TRBV5-6 with TRBJ2-1, with D maybe TRBD1 (6 bases). The CDR3 loop spans 13 amino acids. V was cut by 0 bases and J by 7 bases, with 8 bases left in between. In germline, CDR1 is SGHDT, CDR2 YYEEEE. CDR3 region: CASSLGGPNEQFF. The CDR3 region has the DNA TGTGCCAGCAGCTTGGGGGGGCCGAATGAGCAGTTCTTC.

The rearrangement uses TRBV5-1 and TRBJ2-1, with D uncertain. V was pared by 0 bases and J by 3 bases, with 10 bases between. The CDR3 has 15 amino acids. Germline CDR1 is SGHRS and CDR2 is YFSETQ. In DNA, the CDR3 is TGCGCCAGCAGCTTGGGGAGCTACGACTACAATGAGCAGTTCTTC. Translated: CASSLGSYDYNEQFF.

The chain uses TRBV5-1 and TRBJ1-2; 7 nucleotides agree with TRBD1. The CDR3 is made up of 13 amino acids. V shed 4 bases and J 5 bases; nucleotides not matched to a gene: 5. Germline loops: CDR1 SGHRS, CDR2 YFSETQ. CDR3: CASSEPGQYGYTF. The CDR3, as DNA: TGCGCCAGCAGCGAGCCGGGACAGTATGGCTACACCTTC. Based on the CDR3 plus reference TRBV5-1 and TRBJ1-2, the full variable domain is KAGVTQTPRYLIKTRGQQVTLSCSPISGHRSVSWYQQTPGQGLQFLFEYFSETQRNKGNFPGRFSGRQFSNSRSEMNVSTLELGDSALYLCASSEPGQYGYTFGSGTRLTVV.

V and J are TRBV5-4 and TRBJ1-2, with D perhaps matching TRBD1 (5 bases). With 3 bases removed from V and 7 bases from J, the gap between germline ends came to 19 bases. Looked up from germline, CDR1 is SGHNT and CDR2 is YYREEE (reference sequence). The CDR3 sequence is 15 residues long. The CDR3 sequence: CASSSLGLGGGGYTF. The CDR3 nucleotides read TGTGCCAGCAGCTCCCTGGGCCTCGGGGGGGGTGGCTACACCTTC. Full variable domain (remainder filled in from reference TRBV5-4 and TRBJ1-2): ETGVTQSPTHLIKTRGQQVTLRCSSQSGHNTVSWYQQALGQGPQFIFQYYREEENGRGNFPPRFSGLQFPNYSSELNVNALELDDSALYLCASSSLGLGGGGYTFGSGTRLTVV.

The CDR3 bases are TGTGCCAGCAGCTTAGGGACGGGTCCCTACGAGCAGTACTTC. This gives the protein CASSLGTGPYEQYF. This sequence joins TRBV11-3 and TRBJ2-7; the D is unclear. The germline gives CDR1 SGHNT, CDR2 YENEEA. V was clipped by 1 base and J by 2 bases, with 9 bases between them. The CDR3 loop spans 14 amino acids.

The V and J genes are TRBV27 and TRBJ1-2; D may be TRBD1 (6 bases). V was cut by 2 bases and J by 5 bases, with 18 bases left in between. The CDR3 length is 16 residues. Per germline, CDR1 MNHEY and CDR2 SMNVEV (reference sequence). CDR3: CASSLIDGGAWYGYTF. CDR3 DNA: TGTGCCAGCAGTTTAATCGACGGGGGCGCTTGGTATGGCTACACCTTC.

The rearrangement links TRBV2 to TRBJ2-7; D may be TRBD1 or TRBD2 (5 bases each). V lost 6 bases to trimming and J lost 4 bases, with 16 bases between them. The V gene's germline CDR1 is SNHLY and CDR2 FYNNEI. This CDR3 comprises 14 residues. The CDR3 spells CASRETGARYEQYF. CDR3 coding DNA: TGTGCCAGCAGGGAAACCGGGGCCCGTTACGAGCAGTACTTC.

The chain combines TRBV5-8 with TRBJ1-5; 7 positions match TRBD1. The CDR3 is made up of 15 amino acids. Trimming removed 4 bases from V and 9 bases from J; junction bases left unmatched: 13. From germline, CDR1 is SGHTS and CDR2 YDEGEE. The CDR3 DNA follows: TGTGCCAGCAGCGCCCCCGGGACAGTGGCGGGGCCCCAGCATTTT. Amino acids: CASSAPGTVAGPQHF.

J is TRBJ2-5 and V is TRBV5-4, with TRBD1 matching over 7 bases. Germline CDR1 SGHNT, CDR2 YYREEE (reference sequence). V was pared by 3 bases and J by 5 bases, with 1 base of the junction left unmatched. The CDR3 runs to 12 residues. CDR3 amino acids: CASSWDSETQYF. CDR3 DNA: TGTGCCAGCAGCTGGGACAGCGAGACCCAGTACTTC. Full variable domain (rest looked up from reference TRBV5-4 and TRBJ2-5): ETGVTQSPTHLIKTRGQQVTLRCSSQSGHNTVSWYQQALGQGPQFIFQYYREEENGRGNFPPRFSGLQFPNYSSELNVNALELDDSALYLCASSWDSETQYFGPGTRLLVL.

This clone was recorded once. The gene calls are TRBV6-5 and TRBJ2-5; tentatively, D is TRBD1 or TRBD2 (6 bases each). V was cut by 4 bases and J by 5 bases, with 14 bases left in between. The CDR3 sequence is 14 residues long. Germline CDR1 and CDR2: MNHEY and SVGAGI. CDR3 in amino acids: CASSLRGVGETQYF. The DNA of the CDR3 is TGTGCCAGCAGTTTAAGGGGGGTTGGGGAGACCCAGTACTTC.

This chain connects TRBV18 to TRBJ2-2; tentatively, D is TRBD1 (5 bases). Trimming pared 1 base from V and 4 bases from J, leaving 13 bases between. There are 16 residues in the CDR3. In germline, CDR1 is KGHSH, CDR2 LQKENI. CDR3 nucleotides: TGTGCCAGCTCACCACTTCAGGGAAGGGGCACCGGGGAGCTGTTTTTT. It translates to CASSPLQGRGTGELFF.